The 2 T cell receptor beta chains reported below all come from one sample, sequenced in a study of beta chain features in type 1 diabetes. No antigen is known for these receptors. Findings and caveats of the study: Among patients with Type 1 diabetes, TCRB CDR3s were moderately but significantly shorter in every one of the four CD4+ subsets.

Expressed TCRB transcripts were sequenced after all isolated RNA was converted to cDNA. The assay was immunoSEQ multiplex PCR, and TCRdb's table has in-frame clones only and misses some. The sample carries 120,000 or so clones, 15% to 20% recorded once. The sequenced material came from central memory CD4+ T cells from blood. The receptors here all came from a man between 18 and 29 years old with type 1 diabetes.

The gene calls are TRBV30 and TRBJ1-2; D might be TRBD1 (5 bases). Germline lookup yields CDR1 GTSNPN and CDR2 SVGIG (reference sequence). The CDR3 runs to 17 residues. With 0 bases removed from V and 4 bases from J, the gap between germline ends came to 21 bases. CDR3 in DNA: TGTGCCTGGAGTGTACAGCCGCAGGGCGTAGGTGGCTATGGCTACACCTTC. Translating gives CAWSVQPQGVGGYGYTF.

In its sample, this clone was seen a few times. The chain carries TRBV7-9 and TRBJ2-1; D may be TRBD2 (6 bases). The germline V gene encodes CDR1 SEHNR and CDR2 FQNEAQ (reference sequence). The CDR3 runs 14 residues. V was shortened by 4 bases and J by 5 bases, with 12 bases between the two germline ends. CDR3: CASSSPGGDNEQFF. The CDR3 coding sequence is TGTGCCAGCAGCTCCCCGGGCGGGGACAATGAGCAGTTCTTC.